This T cell receptor (beta chain) was sequenced during a study of blood T cell repertoires in COVID-19 (TCRdb year 2020). In the study overall: Samples covering the acute and convalescent phases of COVID-19 were provided by collaborators in the United States, Italy and Spain. The material from the prospective study consisted of cDNA or gDNA derived from T cells, B-cell-depleted T cells, or PBMCs. The dataset comprised deeply sampled blood TCRbeta repertoires from subjects exposed to, actively infected with, or recovered from COVID-19. The repertoires were released in a freely available public database intended as a resource for research on the immune response to SARS-CoV-2. The samples were drawn from the first 160 participants of the ongoing ImmuneRACE study and from 950 to 1,500 subjects provided by 6 global collaborators. Nearly every sample came with metadata listing a de-identified subject ID, COVID-19 status, age in years and sex. Where HLA class I and class II types were available, the types were taken from metadata supplied by the sample provider, not from assay-based typing.

General conclusions and limits of the study: Clinical and demographic metadata were provided uncurated, with the amount varying by source and participant.

TCRbeta CDR3 regions were amplified from genomic DNA using the immunoSEQ Assay, a bias-controlled multiplex PCR. The study's processing was this. Nucleated cell counts per sample were estimated from amplification of reference gene primers within the assay. To quantify the absolute abundance of each unique TCRbeta CDR3 rearrangement, sequence reads were collapsed and filtered. For each sample, productive Simpson clonality was calculated as the square root of Simpson's diversity index across productive rearrangements. In its TCRdb copy, this immuneACCESS table keeps in-frame sequences only and misses some clones. Where compared with another copy, unresolved V genes explain less than half of these, and the others have no known cause. D and trimming come from the DNA, and the V and J calls and clone size come from that table. Here the sample has roughly 70,000 clones; roughly nine tenths occur a single time. Roughly 3.9% of the sample is taken by the ten largest.

In the germline V gene, CDR1 corresponds to SGHRS and CDR2 to YFSETQ. V is clipped by 1 base and J by 1 base, and the sequence between their germline boundaries is 8 bases long. From the cysteine up to the phenylalanine, the CDR3 has a length of 14 residues. The read is trimmed to its CDR3 DNA, 42 bases read in frame from base 1. The collaborating institutions used their own protocols to collect whole blood in K2EDTA tubes. For TCRbeta analysis, collaborators shipped samples in one of three forms: frozen whole blood, isolated PBMCs, or DNA extracted from either of those sample types. About this clone itself: Its target antigen remains unknown. Per-nucleotide qualities are absent, and no much larger clonotype sits a single base away.

The chain is made from TRBV5-1 and TRBJ1-1, with the identity of the D gene unclear. The sequence came from a man between 65 and 85 years old with active COVID-19. Sequenced sample: peripheral blood. The DNA is TGCGCCAGCAGCTTGAACAGTGAGAACACTGAAGCTTTCTTT. Its protein product is CASSLNSENTEAFF.